Listed here are 9 T cell receptor beta chains from one sample, sequenced in a study of control samples from healthy donors and cancer patients (TCRdb year 2020). The library was obtained by the immunoSEQ multiplex PCR assay. TCRdb retrieved this table from immuneACCESS and kept in-frame rearrangements only. Not all clones are present; in checked studies, unresolved V genes account for under half, and no reason is known for the remainder. For this sample the table gives about 89,000 clones, of which roughly 84% were detected only once. In total, the top ten clones hold around 2.1% of the sample. Sequenced: blood. Receptors were obtained from a woman aged 40 to 49 in good health.

Written as DNA, the CDR3 is TGCGCCAGCAGCCAAGATAATAGCGGGGGCACAGATACGCAGTATTTT. Amino acid sequence: CASSQDNSGGTDTQYF. The chain couples TRBV4-1 to TRBJ2-3, with 8 bases aligning to TRBD2. The CDR3 extends over 16 amino acids. CDR1 is MGHRA and CDR2 is YSYEKL in the germline V gene. The trim removed 0 bases at V and 1 base at J, leaving 3 bases unmatched.

The chain joins TRBV4-3 to TRBJ2-1, with 7 bases that match TRBD1. V gave up 3 bases and J gave up 3 bases; unmatched junction bases: 8. This CDR3 is 16 amino acids long. The germline V gene has CDR1 LGHNA and CDR2 YSLEER. This CDR3 is CASSQESGTVYNEQFF. The DNA of the CDR3 is TGCGCCAGCAGCCAGGAATCCGGGACAGTCTACAATGAGCAGTTCTTC.

The chain carries TRBV11-1 and TRBJ1-6, with unresolved D. The V end lost 5 bases, the J end lost 10 bases, and 15 bases lay between the germline ends. Germline V CDR1 and CDR2: SGHAT, FQDESV (reference sequence). This CDR3 has 14 amino acids. For the CDR3, the DNA is TGTGCCAGCAGCCAGTTAGCCCTCGGGTCACCCCTCCACTTT. Its protein is CASSQLALGSPLHF.

The chain has TRBV18 and TRBJ2-3; maybe TRBD1 (6 bases). The CDR3 sequence is 15 residues long. With 2 bases removed from V and 0 bases from J, the gap between germline ends came to 9 bases. Germline V gene sequence: CDR1 KGHSH, CDR2 LQKENI. The CDR3 sequence: CASSPTGLSTDTQYF. CDR3 coding DNA: TGTGCCAGCTCACCAACAGGGTTGAGCACAGATACGCAGTATTTT.

The gene calls are TRBV14 and TRBJ2-5, with 7 bases identical to TRBD1. This CDR3 has 12 residues. Germline CDR1 is SGHDN and CDR2 is FVKESK. V shed 4 bases and J 5 bases; nucleotides not matched to a gene: 1. CDR3 bases: TGTGCCAGCAGCCCGGACAGGGAGACCCAGTACTTC. Amino acids: CASSPDRETQYF.

This clone was detected only once. The chain has TRBV4-3 and TRBJ1-3; no clear D gene. Germline lookup yields CDR1 LGHNA and CDR2 YSLEER. V dropped 0 bases and J dropped 3 bases, with 18 bases sitting between them. This CDR3 has 18 amino acids. CDR3 amino acids: CASSQDVQSLQGGNTIYF. DNA for the CDR3: TGCGCCAGCAGCCAAGATGTCCAATCGCTACAAGGTGGAAACACCATATATTTT.

V is TRBV5-6 and J is TRBJ1-4; no definite D call. V lost 0 bases and J 1 base, leaving 7 bases between the germline ends. Germline-derived CDR1 and CDR2 are SGHDT and YYEEEE. The CDR3 totals 15 residues. CDR3 coding DNA: TGTGCCAGCAGCTTGGGATGGGGAACTAATGAAAAACTGTTTTTT. Translating it yields CASSLGWGTNEKLFF.

The chain is built from TRBV19 and TRBJ2-5; 12 nucleotides line up with TRBD2. V shed 7 bases and J 4 bases; nucleotides not matched to a gene: 4. The germline V gene has CDR1 LNHDA and CDR2 SQIVND (reference sequence). The CDR3 covers 14 residues. This CDR3 reads CASTSGGAGETQYF. Here the CDR3 DNA reads TGTGCCAGTACTAGCGGGGGGGCCGGAGAGACCCAGTACTTC.

The genes are TRBV7-2 and TRBJ1-6; D is uncertain. V was cut by 9 bases and J by 0 bases, with 15 bases left in between. CDR1 and CDR2 from the germline V gene are SGHTA and FQGNSA. The CDR3 contains 16 residues. The CDR3 DNA follows: TGTGCCAGTCAAGACCGCGAGAGCTCCTATAATTCACCCCTCCACTTT. Translating gives CASQDRESSYNSPLHF.